The T cell receptor beta chain described here comes from a study of CD8 T cells in ankylosing spondylitis (dated by TCRdb to 2016 to 2017). About the study as a whole: The study profiled T cell receptor beta repertoires in healthy donors and ankylosing spondylitis patients to find disease-linked TCR variants. The full study cohort comprised 20 to 30 ankylosing spondylitis patients and about 110 healthy donors. Peripheral blood was sampled, and synovial fluid was also collected from ankylosing spondylitis patients. The paper's findings and limits, for the study overall: According to the report, matched synovial fluid samples from ankylosing spondylitis patients were significantly enriched for the disease-linked clones. Some of the motif variants had been reported before in the synovial fluid and blood of reactive arthritis patients, a finding that suggests common disease-initiation mechanisms. The disease-linked clones showed a CD8+ phenotype and occurred at relatively low frequencies in peripheral blood. Blood from ankylosing spondylitis patients appeared to be characterized by a TCR beta motif composed of 7 to 9 highly homologous amino acid variants.

CDR1 and CDR2 were assigned from the germline V gene as MDHEN and SYDVKM. V was cut back by 3 bases and J by 1 base, leaving a gap of 9 bases between them. The CDR3 covers 14 residues, taking in both the cysteine and the phenylalanine. Only CDR3 DNA remains: 42 bases, in frame from the first base. For sequencing, an Illumina HiSeq 2500 was employed. TCR beta libraries were prepared by quantitative 5'-RACE with molecular barcodes. In the paper's pipeline: A new computational method based on a probabilistic model of VDJ rearrangement was used to identify disease-linked TCR variants. The raw public data were reprocessed by TCRdb itself: fastp quality trimming at Q25, MiXCR clonotype calling, in-frame beta chains only. Duplicate CDR3 protein sequences are folded into a single record with the most common DNA and genes. TCRdb, not the authors, supplied the V and J calls. The sample table contains 36,000 or so distinct CDR3 sequences; only one count was recorded for approximately 10% of them. The top ten hold 20% of the sample.

This clonotype was observed many times. Its antigen is still unknown. The input lacks base qualities; no much larger clone sits a single base away. Synovial fluid samples were paired with blood samples taken from the same ankylosing spondylitis patients. Specimen: synovial fluid, either unsorted or a sorted T cell fraction (not recorded which). The chain joins TRBV28 to TRBJ1-2; confidence is insufficient to name the D gene. This TCR was recovered from a male donor with ankylosing spondylitis. The DNA reads as follows: TGTGCCAGCAGTTTTGGTGCGGGTAACTATGGCTACACCTTC. It encodes CASSFGAGNYGYTF.